This T cell receptor beta chain was captured in a study of cytomegalovirus exposure and HLA in healthy donors. Study-level results: Sequencing depth across donors, presence/absence analyses assumed, was roughly uniform. Reports showed the classifier diagnosing cytomegalovirus status with high specificity and sensitivity.

Researchers ran the PCR with 60 Vbeta and 13 Jbeta primers. Clones were sequenced by immunoSEQ multiplex PCR, and TCRdb holds only the in-frame ones, with some missing. Of about 120,000 clones detected, roughly three quarters appear once; the ten largest clones hold under 3%. About this clone: No antigen is known for it.

This CDR3 spans 16 amino acids. V was pared by 2 bases and J by 2 bases, with 6 bases of the junction left unmatched. What was sequenced was PBMCs. The chain is built from TRBV23-1 and TRBJ1-5; 7 nucleotides align to TRBD1. TRBV23-1 is identified as an open reading frame with a role that is uncertain. This clonotype originated in a woman aged 18-30 years in good health and CMV-seropositive. CDR3 DNA: TGCGCCAGCAGTCAACCTGACAGGGAGGGCAATCAGCCCCAGCATTTT. Translation gives CASSQPDREGNQPQHF.